These 12 T cell receptor beta chains originate from one sample sequenced in a study of T cell repertoires in cytomegalovirus infection. No cognate antigen is known for these TCRs. TCRdb analysed the reads with MiXCR anew, one entry per CDR3 protein. Seen here are around 750,000 distinct CDR3 sequences, approximately 29% observed once, and the top ten hold approximately 13%. The specimen was cultured CD8+ T cells from PBMCs, collected from culture after CMV antigen stimulation. The receptors shown here come from a human donor in good health (CMV status not recorded). Some clones in this sample may be carry-over from other donors' samples.

J is TRBJ2-2 and V is TRBV11-2, with 10 bases lining up with TRBD1. Germline-derived CDR1 and CDR2 are SGHAT and FQNNGV. This CDR3 has 15 amino acids. The trim removed 4 bases at V and 7 bases at J, leaving 6 bases unmatched. The CDR3 nucleotides read TGTGCCAGCAGCTCGCCGGACAGGGGGGTCGGGGAGCTGTTTTTT. Its translation is CASSSPDRGVGELFF.

This clonotype was seen only a few times. The chain links TRBV4-2 to TRBJ1-5; D call uncertain. Germline CDR1 reads LGHNA; CDR2 reads YNFKEQ. The CDR3 is 15 residues long. Trimming shortened V by 0 bases and J by 1 base, and 7 bases separated the two germline ends. CDR3 residues: CASSQDGRSNQPQHF. The CDR3 DNA follows: TGTGCCAGCAGCCAAGATGGGCGGAGCAATCAGCCCCAGCATTTT.

This clonotype was found a few times. This chain uses TRBV7-8 with TRBJ2-5; D possibly corresponds to TRBD1 (5 bases). The V gene lost 6 bases and the J gene lost 1 base, with 15 bases spanning the gap. The CDR3 totals 15 residues. The V gene's germline CDR1 is SGHVS and CDR2 FQNEAQ. The CDR3 sequence: CASRFSRTSQETQYF. The CDR3 nucleotides read TGTGCCAGCAGATTCAGCCGGACATCCCAAGAGACCCAGTACTTC.

The gene calls are TRBV6-6 and TRBJ2-2, with D unresolved. The germline V and J ends were trimmed by 1 base and 5 bases, with 8 bases remaining between them. Germline V gene lookup returns CDR1 MNHNY and CDR2 SVGAGI (reference sequence). This CDR3 spans 14 amino acids. The CDR3, as DNA: TGTGCCAGCAGTTACTTTGTGGGAACCGGGGAGCTGTTTTTT. It yields the protein CASSYFVGTGELFF.

This clonotype has a handful of counts. J is TRBJ1-5 and V is TRBV27, with 9 nucleotides matching TRBD1. The germline gives CDR1 MNHEY, CDR2 SMNVEV (reference sequence). The junction had 5 bases not matched to a gene; V was cut back by 6 bases and J by 5 bases. The CDR3 contains 14 residues. CDR3: CASRPGQGDQPQHF. The CDR3 DNA follows: TGTGCCAGCAGACCGGGACAGGGAGATCAGCCCCAGCATTTT.

This clonotype occurred a few times. V usage is TRBV6-2 or TRBV6-3 and J usage is TRBJ1-2; unclear D gene. Germline V CDR1 and CDR2: MNHEY, SVGEGT. The germline V and J ends were trimmed by 2 bases and 3 bases, with 13 bases remaining between them. The CDR3 spans 15 residues. Written as DNA, the CDR3 is TGTGCCAGCAGTTACGTCGGGGTTCGGGACTATGGCTACACCTTC. This gives the protein CASSYVGVRDYGYTF.

This clonotype appeared a few times. This chain connects TRBV19 to TRBJ1-1; D is uncertain. Trimming took off 3 bases at V and 6 bases at J, with 8 bases between the two ends. The CDR3 is 12 residues long. Germline CDR1 and CDR2: LNHDA and SQIVND (reference sequence). Written as DNA, the CDR3 is TGTGCCAGTAGTATTTCAGGAGCTGAAGCTTTCTTT. Amino acids: CASSISGAEAFF.

V usage is TRBV27 and J usage is TRBJ2-5; tentatively, D is TRBD1 or TRBD2 (6 bases each). CDR3 length equals 15 residues. Between the trimmed V and J ends, which lost 1 base and 5 bases, there was a span of 14 bases. Per the germline V gene, CDR1 is MNHEY and CDR2 is SMNVEV (reference sequence). CDR3 sequence: CASSLYGGFLETQYF. The CDR3 region has the DNA TGTGCCAGCAGTTTATACGGGGGCTTCCTCGAGACCCAGTACTTC.

The gene calls are TRBV7-2 and TRBJ1-2; D is ambiguous. The CDR3 loop spans 13 amino acids. Germline V gene data show CDR1 as SGHTA and CDR2 as FQGNSA. V lost 5 bases and J 3 bases, leaving 10 bases between the germline ends. Written as DNA, the CDR3 is TGTGCCAGCAGCCAGGCGGCCTACTATGGCTACACCTTC. Translated: CASSQAAYYGYTF.

Many counts were recorded for this clonotype. The chain employs TRBV7-6 and TRBJ2-1, with D perhaps matching TRBD1 or TRBD2 (5 bases each). There are 14 residues in the CDR3. CDR1 SGHVS and CDR2 FNYEAQ come from the germline V gene. Deletions cut 5 bases from V and 4 bases from J, with 12 bases between. The CDR3: CASSPRDGYNEQFF. CDR3 DNA sequence: TGTGCCAGCAGCCCACGGGACGGATACAATGAGCAGTTCTTC.

The rearrangement links TRBV7-9 to TRBJ2-5; 12 bases fit TRBD2. Germline-derived CDR1 and CDR2 are SEHNR and FQNEAQ (reference sequence). This CDR3 has 16 residues. V lost 5 bases, J lost 0 bases, and 4 bases stayed unmatched. The CDR3 region is CASSPRTSGDQETQYF. Here the CDR3 DNA reads TGTGCCAGCAGCCCCCGGACTAGCGGGGACCAAGAGACCCAGTACTTC. The variable domain in full, completed from reference TRBV7-9 and TRBJ2-5, reads DTGVSQNPRHKITKRGQNVTFRCDPISEHNRLYWYRQTLGQGPEFLTYFQNEAQLEKSRLLSDRFSAERPKGSFSTLEIQRTEQGDSAMYLCASSPRTSGDQETQYFGPGTRLLVL.

This clonotype was seen a handful of times. The chain combines TRBV6-6 with TRBJ2-1; D not resolved. Trimming took off 6 bases at V and 7 bases at J, with 10 bases between the two ends. The CDR3 extends over 12 amino acids. Germline loops: CDR1 MNHNY, CDR2 SVGAGI (reference sequence). This chain's CDR3 is CASRTLLNEQFF. Here the CDR3 DNA reads TGTGCCAGCAGGACTCTCCTAAATGAGCAGTTCTTC.